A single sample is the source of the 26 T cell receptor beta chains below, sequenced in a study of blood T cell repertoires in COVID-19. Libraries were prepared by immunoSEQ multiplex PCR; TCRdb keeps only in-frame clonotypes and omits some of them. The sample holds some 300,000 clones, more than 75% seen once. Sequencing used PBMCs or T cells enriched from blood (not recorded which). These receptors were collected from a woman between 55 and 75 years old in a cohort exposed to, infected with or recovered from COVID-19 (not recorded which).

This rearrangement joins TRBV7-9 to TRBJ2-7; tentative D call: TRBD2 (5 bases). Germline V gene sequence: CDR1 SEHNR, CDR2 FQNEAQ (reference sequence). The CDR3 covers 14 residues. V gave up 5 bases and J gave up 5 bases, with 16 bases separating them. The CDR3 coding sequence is TGTGCCAGCAGCCTCGCCCATCGGGGTCACGAGCAGTACTTC. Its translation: CASSLAHRGHEQYF.

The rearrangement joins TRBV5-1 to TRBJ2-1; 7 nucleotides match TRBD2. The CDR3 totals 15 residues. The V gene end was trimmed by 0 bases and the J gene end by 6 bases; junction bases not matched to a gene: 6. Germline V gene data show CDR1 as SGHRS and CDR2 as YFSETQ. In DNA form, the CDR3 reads TGCGCCAGCAGCTTGGGTGCTAGCGGCCCCAATGAGCAGTTCTTC. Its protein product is CASSLGASGPNEQFF.

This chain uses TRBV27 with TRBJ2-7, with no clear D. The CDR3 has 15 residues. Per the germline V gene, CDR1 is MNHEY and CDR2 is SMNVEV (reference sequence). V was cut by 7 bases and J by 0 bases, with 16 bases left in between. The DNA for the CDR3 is TGTGCCAGCACCGGTCGAAGACTCGGCTCCTACGAGCAGTACTTC. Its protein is CASTGRRLGSYEQYF.

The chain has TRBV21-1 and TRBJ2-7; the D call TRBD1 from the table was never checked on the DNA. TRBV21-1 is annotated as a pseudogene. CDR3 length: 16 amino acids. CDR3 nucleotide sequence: TGTGCCAGCACCCTAGGCCGGGACAGAGGTGGCGAGGGGCAGTACTTC. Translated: CASTLGRDRGGEGQYF.

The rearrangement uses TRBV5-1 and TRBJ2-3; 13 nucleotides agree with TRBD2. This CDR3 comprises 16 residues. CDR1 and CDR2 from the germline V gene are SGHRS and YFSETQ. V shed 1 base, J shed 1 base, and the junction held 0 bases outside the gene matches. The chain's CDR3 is CASSLTSGRGTDTQYF. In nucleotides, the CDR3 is TGCGCCAGCAGCTTGACTAGCGGGAGGGGCACAGATACGCAGTATTTT.

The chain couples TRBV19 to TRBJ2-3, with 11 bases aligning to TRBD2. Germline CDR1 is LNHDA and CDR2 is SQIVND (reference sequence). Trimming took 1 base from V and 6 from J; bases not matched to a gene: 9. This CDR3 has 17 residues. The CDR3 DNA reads TGTGCCAGTAGTATAGCAGGGACTAGCGGACCACAGGATACGCAGTATTTT. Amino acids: CASSIAGTSGPQDTQYF.

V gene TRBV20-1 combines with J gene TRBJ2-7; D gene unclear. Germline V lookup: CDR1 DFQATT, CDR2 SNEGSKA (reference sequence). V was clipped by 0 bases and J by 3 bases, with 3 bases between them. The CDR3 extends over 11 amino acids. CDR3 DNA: TGCAGTGCTAGAGAATACTACGAGCAGTACTTC. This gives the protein CSAREYYEQYF.

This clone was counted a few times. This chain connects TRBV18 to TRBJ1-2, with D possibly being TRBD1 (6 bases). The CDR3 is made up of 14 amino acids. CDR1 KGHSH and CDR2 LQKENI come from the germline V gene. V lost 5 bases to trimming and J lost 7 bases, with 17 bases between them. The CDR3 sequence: CASSRATGSGGYTF. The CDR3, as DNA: TGTGCCAGCTCAAGGGCCACAGGGAGTGGTGGCTACACCTTC.

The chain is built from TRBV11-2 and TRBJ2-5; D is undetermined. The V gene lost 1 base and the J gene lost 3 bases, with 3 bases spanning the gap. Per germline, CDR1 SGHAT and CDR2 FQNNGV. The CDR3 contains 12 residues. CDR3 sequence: CASSLVEETQYF. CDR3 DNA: TGTGCCAGCAGCTTAGTCGAAGAGACCCAGTACTTC.

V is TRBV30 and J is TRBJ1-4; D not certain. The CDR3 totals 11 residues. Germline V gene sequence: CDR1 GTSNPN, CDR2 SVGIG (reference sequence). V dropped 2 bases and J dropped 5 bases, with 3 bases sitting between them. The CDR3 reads CAWSQNEKLFF. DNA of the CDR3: TGTGCCTGGAGTCAGAATGAAAAACTGTTTTTT.

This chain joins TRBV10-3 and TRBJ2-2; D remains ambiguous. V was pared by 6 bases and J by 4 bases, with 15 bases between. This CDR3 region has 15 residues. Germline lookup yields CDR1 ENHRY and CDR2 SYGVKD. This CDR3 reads CAIRQVLSATGELFF. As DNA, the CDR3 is TGTGCCATCAGGCAGGTACTTTCGGCCACCGGGGAGCTGTTTTTT.

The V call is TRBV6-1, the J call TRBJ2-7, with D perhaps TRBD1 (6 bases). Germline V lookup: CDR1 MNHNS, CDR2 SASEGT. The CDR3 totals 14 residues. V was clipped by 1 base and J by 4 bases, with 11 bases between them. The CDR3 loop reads CASSEGGPRYEQYF. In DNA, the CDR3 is TGTGCCAGCAGTGAAGGGGGGCCTCGATACGAGCAGTACTTC.

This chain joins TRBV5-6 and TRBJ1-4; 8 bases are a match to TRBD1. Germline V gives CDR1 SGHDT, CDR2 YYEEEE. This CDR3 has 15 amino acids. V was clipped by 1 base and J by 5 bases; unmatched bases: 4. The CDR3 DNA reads TGTGCCAGCAGCTTGCCTACAGGGGGGAATGAAAAACTGTTTTTT. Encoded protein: CASSLPTGGNEKLFF.

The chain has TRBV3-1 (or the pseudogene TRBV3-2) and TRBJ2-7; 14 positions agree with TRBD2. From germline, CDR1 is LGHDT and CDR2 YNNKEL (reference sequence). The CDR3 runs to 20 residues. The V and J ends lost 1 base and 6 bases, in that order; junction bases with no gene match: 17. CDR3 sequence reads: CASSQVPHLGLAGEGFEQYF. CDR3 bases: TGTGCCAGCAGCCAAGTTCCCCACCTGGGACTAGCGGGAGAGGGGTTCGAGCAGTACTTC.

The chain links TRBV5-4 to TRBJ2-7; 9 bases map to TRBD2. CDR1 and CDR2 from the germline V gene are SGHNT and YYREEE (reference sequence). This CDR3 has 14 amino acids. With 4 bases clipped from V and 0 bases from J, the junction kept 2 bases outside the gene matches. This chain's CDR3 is CASSQTSGSYEQYF. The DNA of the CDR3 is TGTGCCAGCAGCCAGACTAGCGGCTCCTACGAGCAGTACTTC.

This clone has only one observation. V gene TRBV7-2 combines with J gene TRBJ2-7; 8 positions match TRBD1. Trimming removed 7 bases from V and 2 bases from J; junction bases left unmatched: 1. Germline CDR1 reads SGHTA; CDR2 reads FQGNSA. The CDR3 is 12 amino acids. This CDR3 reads CASNRGTYEQYF. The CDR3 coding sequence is TGTGCCAGCAACAGGGGGACCTACGAGCAGTACTTC.

The DNA of the CDR3 is TGCAGTGCTAGTGTGGGCTCACAGCAGTACTTC. Its translation: CSASVGSQQYF. The chain links TRBV20-1 to TRBJ2-7; D is uncertain. Germline CDR1 DFQATT, CDR2 SNEGSKA (reference sequence). This CDR3 spans 11 amino acids. V was shortened by 3 bases and J by 8 bases, with 11 bases between the two germline ends.

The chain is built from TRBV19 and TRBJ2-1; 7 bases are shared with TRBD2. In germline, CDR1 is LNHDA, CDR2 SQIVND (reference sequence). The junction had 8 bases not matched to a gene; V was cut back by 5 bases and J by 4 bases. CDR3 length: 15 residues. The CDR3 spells CASSPPGSGYNEQFF. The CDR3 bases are TGTGCCAGTAGTCCCCCGGGTAGCGGGTACAATGAGCAGTTCTTC.

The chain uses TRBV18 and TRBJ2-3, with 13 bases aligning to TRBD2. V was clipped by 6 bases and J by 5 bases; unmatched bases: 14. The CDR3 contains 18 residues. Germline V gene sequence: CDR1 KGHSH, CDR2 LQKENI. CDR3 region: CASSSYGLAGDLGDTQYF. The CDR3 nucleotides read TGTGCCAGCTCCTCCTACGGACTAGCGGGAGATTTAGGAGATACGCAGTATTTT.

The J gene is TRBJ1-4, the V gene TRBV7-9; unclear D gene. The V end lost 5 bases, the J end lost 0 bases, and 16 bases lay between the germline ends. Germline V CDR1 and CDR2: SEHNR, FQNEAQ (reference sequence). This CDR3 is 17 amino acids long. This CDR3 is CASSPSSQTATNEKLFF. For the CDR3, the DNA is TGTGCCAGCAGCCCTAGCTCCCAAACTGCAACTAATGAAAAACTGTTTTTT.

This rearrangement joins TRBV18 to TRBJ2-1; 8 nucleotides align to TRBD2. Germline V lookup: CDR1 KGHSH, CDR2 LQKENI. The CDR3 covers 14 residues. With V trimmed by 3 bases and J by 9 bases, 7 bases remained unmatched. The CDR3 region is CASSPGTSYVEQFF. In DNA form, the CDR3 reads TGTGCCAGCTCACCGGGGACTAGTTACGTTGAGCAGTTCTTC.

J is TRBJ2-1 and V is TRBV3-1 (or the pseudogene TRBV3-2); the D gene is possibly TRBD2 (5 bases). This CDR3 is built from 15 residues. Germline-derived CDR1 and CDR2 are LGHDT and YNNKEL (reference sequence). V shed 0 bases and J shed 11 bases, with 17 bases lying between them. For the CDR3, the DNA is TGTGCCAGCAGCCAAGATTCCGTGAGGGCGCAGCAGCAGTTCTTC. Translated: CASSQDSVRAQQQFF.

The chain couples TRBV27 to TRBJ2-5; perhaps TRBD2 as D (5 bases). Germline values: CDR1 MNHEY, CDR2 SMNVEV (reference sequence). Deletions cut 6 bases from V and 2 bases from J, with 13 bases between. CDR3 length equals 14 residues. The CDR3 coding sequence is TGTGCCAGCAGCGGCAGGACTCCGCAAGAGACCCAGTACTTC. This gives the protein CASSGRTPQETQYF.

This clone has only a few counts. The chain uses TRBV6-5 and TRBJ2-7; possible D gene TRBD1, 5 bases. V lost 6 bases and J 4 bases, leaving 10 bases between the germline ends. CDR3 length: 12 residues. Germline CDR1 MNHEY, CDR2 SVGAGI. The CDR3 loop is CASRGYRYEQYF. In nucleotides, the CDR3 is TGTGCCAGCAGGGGGTACAGGTACGAGCAGTACTTC.

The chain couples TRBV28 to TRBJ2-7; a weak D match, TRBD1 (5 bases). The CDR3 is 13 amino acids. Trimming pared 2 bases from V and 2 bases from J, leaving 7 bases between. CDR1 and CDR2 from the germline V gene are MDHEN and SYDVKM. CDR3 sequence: CASSLAGTYEQYF. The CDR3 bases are TGTGCCAGCAGTTTAGCAGGGACCTACGAGCAGTACTTC.

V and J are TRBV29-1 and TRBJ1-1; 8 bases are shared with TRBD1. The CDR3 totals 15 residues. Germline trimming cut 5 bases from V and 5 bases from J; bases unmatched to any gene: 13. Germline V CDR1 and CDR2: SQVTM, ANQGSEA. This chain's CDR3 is CSVIGDTGGGTEAFF. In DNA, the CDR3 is TGCAGCGTTATAGGGGACACAGGGGGAGGGACTGAAGCTTTCTTT.